Listed here are 23 T cell receptor beta chains from one sample, sequenced in a study of identical twins. TCRdb re-called the 5' RACE reads with MiXCR, one entry per CDR3 protein. Among fewer than 650,000 distinct CDR3 sequences listed, 9.6% were seen once. The same sample was also used in a study of yellow fever vaccine responses in identical twins.

The sample comprised PBMCs. The receptors here all came from a woman aged 18-35 years in good health.

This clonotype was observed a handful of times. The CDR3: CASSLEPSGRAYEQYF. The CDR3 DNA follows: TGTGCCAGCAGCTTAGAGCCTAGCGGGAGGGCCTACGAGCAGTACTTC. The J gene is TRBJ2-7, the V gene TRBV7-6; 12 nucleotides align to TRBD2. Germline assignment: CDR1 SGHVS and CDR2 FNYEAQ. V dropped 1 base and J dropped 2; count of bases not matched to a gene: 3. This CDR3 spans 16 amino acids.

Ten or more counts support this clonotype. The rearrangement joins TRBV5-1 to TRBJ2-6; TRBD1 might be the D (5 bases). Germline CDR1 and CDR2: SGHRS and YFSETQ. The V end lost 4 bases, the J end lost 4 bases, and 18 bases lay between the germline ends. The CDR3 spans 17 residues. The CDR3 DNA reads as TGCGCCAGCAGCCTCTCCTCAGGGAAATCCGGGGCCAACGTCCTGACTTTC. Residues: CASSLSSGKSGANVLTF.

This clonotype was counted many times. The J gene is TRBJ2-1, the V gene TRBV4-1; TRBD2 matches at 13 bases. With V trimmed by 2 bases and J by 8 bases, 6 bases remained unmatched. The CDR3 runs to 16 residues. CDR1 is MGHRA, CDR2 YSYEKL, per germline. The CDR3 DNA reads as TGCGCCAGCAGCCAATCCGGACTAGCGGGAGACTATGAGCAGTTCTTC. This gives the protein CASSQSGLAGDYEQFF.

This clonotype was picked up many times. The chain couples TRBV5-5 to TRBJ1-2; D is possibly TRBD1 (5 bases). V was cut by 4 bases and J by 8 bases, with 15 bases left in between. There are 13 residues in the CDR3. CDR1 is SGHKS, CDR2 YYEKEE, per germline (reference sequence). This CDR3 is CASSRDGLLGYTF. The CDR3 region has the DNA TGTGCCAGCAGCCGGGACGGACTCCTCGGCTACACCTTC.

This clonotype was seen more than once but under ten times. The chain has TRBV4-2 and TRBJ2-1, with TRBD2 as a possible D gene (5 bases). Per the germline V gene, CDR1 is LGHNA and CDR2 is YNFKEQ. V was pared by 1 base and J by 9 bases, with 25 bases between. The CDR3 is made up of 18 amino acids. The CDR3 coding sequence is TGTGCCAGCAGCCAAGTCGCGGCAGGCACTCTGGGGAGCAGTGAGCAGTTCTTC. The encoded protein is CASSQVAAGTLGSSEQFF.

This clonotype was picked up many times. V gene TRBV12-3 or TRBV12-4 combines with J gene TRBJ2-1, with 7 bases lining up with TRBD2. The CDR3 sequence is 14 residues long. V shed 5 bases and J 6 bases; nucleotides not matched to a gene: 7. CDR3 nucleotide sequence: TGTGCCAGCAGTCGAGCGGGAATATTCAATGAGCAGTTCTTC. Translating it yields CASSRAGIFNEQFF.

This clonotype was picked up a small number of times. This chain connects TRBV4-2 to TRBJ2-2, with D unresolved. The CDR3 has 15 residues. The V end was cut by 0 bases, the J end by 5 bases, with 10 bases between. The germline V gene has CDR1 LGHNA and CDR2 YNFKEQ. The CDR3 sequence is CASSQDFGITGELFF. Here the CDR3 DNA reads TGTGCCAGCAGCCAAGATTTTGGGATAACCGGGGAGCTGTTTTTT.

CDR3 sequence reads: CSVVGVNTGELFF. The CDR3 nucleotides are TGCAGCGTTGTTGGGGTAAACACCGGGGAGCTGTTTTTT. The genes are TRBV29-1 and TRBJ2-2; D gene unclear. The V gene's germline CDR1 is SQVTM and CDR2 ANQGSEA. This CDR3 has 13 amino acids. The ends were cut back, 4 bases at V and 2 bases at J, with 8 bases in the middle.

V and J are TRBV29-1 and TRBJ2-5, with 13 bases fitting TRBD2. J was trimmed by 9 bases and V by 4 bases; bases with no gene match: 11. Germline values: CDR1 SQVTM, CDR2 ANQGSEA. The CDR3 has 15 amino acids. CDR3 in amino acids: CSVAWVRTSGSSQYF. The CDR3 DNA reads TGCAGCGTTGCTTGGGTCCGGACTAGCGGGAGTTCCCAGTACTTC.

V usage is TRBV20-1 and J usage is TRBJ2-1; D is undetermined. This CDR3 contains 14 residues. V shed 6 bases and J shed 5 bases, with 17 bases lying between them. CDR1 is DFQATT, CDR2 SNEGSKA, per germline (reference sequence). CDR3 coding DNA: TGCAGTGCCACGGACGCCCGCCGGGACAATGAGCAGTTCTTC. Protein: CSATDARRDNEQFF.

The chain combines TRBV6-1 with TRBJ2-1, with 13 bases fitting TRBD2. V was pared by 1 base and J by 4 bases, with 7 bases of the junction left unmatched. Germline V lookup: CDR1 MNHNS, CDR2 SASEGT. The length of the CDR3 is 18 residues. CDR3 DNA: TGTGCCAGCAGTGAAGAAACTAGCGGGAGGGTTATGTACAATGAGCAGTTCTTC. Its protein is CASSEETSGRVMYNEQFF.

The gene calls are TRBV24-1 and TRBJ2-1; possible D gene TRBD2, 5 bases. The length of the CDR3 is 15 residues. The V and J ends lost 9 bases and 2 bases respectively, with 16 bases between them. Germline loops: CDR1 KGHDR, CDR2 SFDVKD. The CDR3 loop is CATRADGAAYNEQFF. The CDR3 DNA sequence: TGTGCCACCCGGGCCGATGGAGCGGCCTACAATGAGCAGTTCTTC.

The V gene is TRBV4-1, the J gene TRBJ2-5, with TRBD2 matching over 7 bases. V was pared by 4 bases and J by 0 bases, with 2 bases of the junction left unmatched. The germline V gene encodes CDR1 MGHRA and CDR2 YSYEKL. The CDR3 runs 14 residues. CDR3 bases: TGCGCCAGCAGCCGGGGGGGTTACCAAGAGACCCAGTACTTC. Residues: CASSRGGYQETQYF.

The rearrangement links TRBV28 to TRBJ1-2; D possibly corresponds to TRBD1 (6 bases). The germline CDR1 and CDR2 sequences are MDHEN and SYDVKM. The CDR3 totals 14 residues. V was trimmed by 1 base and J by 4 bases, leaving 10 bases between them. The CDR3 here is CASSLSAGAYGYTF. In DNA, the CDR3 is TGTGCCAGCAGTTTATCGGCAGGGGCCTATGGCTACACCTTC.

Ten or more counts support this clonotype. J is TRBJ2-5 and V is TRBV29-1; possible D gene TRBD1, 6 bases. The CDR3 is made up of 15 amino acids. Germline V gene lookup returns CDR1 SQVTM and CDR2 ANQGSEA. V lost 5 bases and J lost 2, with 18 bases in between. CDR3 amino acids: CSVPTLLDRQETQYF. The CDR3, as DNA: TGCAGCGTTCCCACTCTCCTTGACAGGCAAGAGACCCAGTACTTC.

The rearrangement joins TRBV12-3 or TRBV12-4 to TRBJ2-7; D is unclear. V was pared by 1 base and J by 0 bases, with 10 bases between. The CDR3 runs 15 residues. This CDR3 reads CASSLEGLGSYEQYF. CDR3 sequence (DNA): TGTGCCAGCAGTTTAGAAGGGCTGGGCTCCTACGAGCAGTACTTC.

J is TRBJ1-3 and V is TRBV5-1; D ambiguous. The V gene lost 1 base and the J gene lost 0 bases, with 11 bases spanning the gap. The CDR3 contains 16 residues. Germline V CDR1 and CDR2: SGHRS, YFSETQ. The DNA for the CDR3 is TGCGCCAGCAGCTTGTTTGATGGCCCCTCTGGAAACACCATATATTTT. This codes for CASSLFDGPSGNTIYF.

This clonotype was seen only a few times. V and J are TRBV7-3 and TRBJ2-1; 8 bases fit TRBD1. This CDR3 is built from 14 residues. Trimming took 4 bases from V and 4 from J; bases not matched to a gene: 3. CDR1 SGHTA and CDR2 FQGTGA come from the germline V gene. The CDR3 DNA sequence: TGTGCCAGCAGCTCCAGGGGGCGGTACAATGAGCAGTTCTTC. It codes for CASSSRGRYNEQFF.

In this sample, this clonotype turned up a few times. The chain joins TRBV7-9 to TRBJ2-7; unclear D gene. The germline V and J ends were trimmed by 3 bases and 3 bases, with 12 bases remaining between them. CDR1 and CDR2 (germline): SEHNR, FQNEAQ (reference sequence). CDR3 length: 14 amino acids. CDR3 in amino acids: CASSLGNSIYEQYF. DNA for the CDR3: TGTGCCAGCAGCTTGGGGAATTCAATCTACGAGCAGTACTTC.

The V and J genes are TRBV7-9 and TRBJ2-1; no clear D. V was pared by 7 bases and J by 0 bases, with 13 bases between. The CDR3 is made up of 15 amino acids. The germline CDR1 and CDR2 sequences are SEHNR and FQNEAQ (reference sequence). CDR3 loop: CASILSQGSYNEQFF. The DNA for the CDR3 is TGTGCCAGCATCCTATCCCAAGGCTCCTACAATGAGCAGTTCTTC.

This clonotype has ten or more counts. The chain employs TRBV10-3 and TRBJ2-1; no clear D. Trimming pared 0 bases from V and 10 bases from J, leaving 7 bases between. From germline, CDR1 is ENHRY and CDR2 SYGVKD. The CDR3 runs to 12 residues. CDR3 in amino acids: CAISESVIEQFF. The CDR3 region has the DNA TGTGCCATCAGTGAGTCGGTAATAGAGCAGTTCTTC.

Many counts were recorded for this clonotype. This rearrangement joins TRBV3-1 to TRBJ2-1; no definite D call. Germline V gene sequence: CDR1 LGHDT, CDR2 YNNKEL (reference sequence). The CDR3 length is 12 residues. Trimming took 4 bases from V and 8 from J, leaving 9 bases between them. The CDR3 region has the DNA TGTGCCAGCAGCCCCAGACCCGATGAGCAGTTCTTC. It specifies CASSPRPDEQFF.

This clonotype was recorded many times. The chain joins TRBV29-1 to TRBJ2-1; 7 nucleotides match TRBD1. V shed 7 bases and J 3 bases; nucleotides not matched to a gene: 6. Germline lookup yields CDR1 SQVTM and CDR2 ANQGSEA. The CDR3 spans 13 residues. The CDR3 loop reads CSAHQGVYNEQFF. Here the CDR3 DNA reads TGCAGCGCCCATCAGGGGGTCTACAATGAGCAGTTCTTC.